These 28 T cell receptor beta chains originate from one sample sequenced in a study of OX40 agonist ivuxolimab in advanced cancers. Profiled with immunoSEQ multiplex PCR; TCRdb holds only in-frame clones, not every one. The table records 80,000 to 95,000 clones, 80% to 90% of them present only once. The sequences come from CD4+ or CD8+ T cells sorted from blood, collected in a trial of the OX40 agonist ivuxolimab. The receptors shown here come from an adult with an advanced solid tumor such as melanoma, head and neck, liver or kidney cancer.

The chain links TRBV18 to TRBJ1-1; 11 bases fit TRBD1. J was trimmed by 3 bases and V by 6 bases; bases with no gene match: 9. CDR3 length: 16 amino acids. Germline values: CDR1 KGHSH, CDR2 LQKENI. CDR3 DNA: TGTGCCAGCTCCCTAGGACAGGGGGCTATCGACACTGAAGCTTTCTTT. Its translation is CASSLGQGAIDTEAFF.

This chain links TRBV18 with TRBJ2-3, with D unresolved. Trimming pared 6 bases from V and 6 bases from J, leaving 19 bases between. This CDR3 is 15 amino acids long. In germline, CDR1 is KGHSH, CDR2 LQKENI. CDR3 amino acids: CASSPFGEHVDTQYF. CDR3 coding DNA: TGTGCCAGCTCTCCGTTCGGTGAACACGTGGATACGCAGTATTTT.

This rearrangement joins TRBV6-1 to TRBJ2-2, with D uncertain. The CDR3 is 12 residues long. Trimming left V 5 bases short and J 8 bases short, with 9 bases between. Germline assignment: CDR1 MNHNS and CDR2 SASEGT. This CDR3 reads CASSRVEGELFF. The CDR3 DNA reads TGTGCCAGCAGTCGCGTCGAGGGGGAGCTGTTTTTT.

The chain couples TRBV29-1 to TRBJ1-1; D is unclear. Germline V gene sequence: CDR1 SQVTM, CDR2 ANQGSEA. With 7 bases removed from V and 4 bases from J, the gap between germline ends came to 10 bases. The CDR3 contains 11 residues. DNA of the CDR3: TGCAGCGGCCGGGCGGGCACTGAAGCTTTCTTT. This encodes CSGRAGTEAFF. The full variable domain, rest sourced from reference TRBV29-1 and TRBJ1-1, is SAVISQKPSRDICQRGTSLTIQCQVDSQVTMMFWYRQQPGQSLTLIATANQGSEATYESGFVIDKFPISRPNLTFSTLTVSNMSPEDSSIYLCSGRAGTEAFFGQGTRLTVV.

The CDR3 loop is CASSQDPTGVVSYF. CDR3 DNA: TGCGCCAGCAGCCAAGACCCCACGGGGGTCGTTTCGTATTTT. The chain recombines TRBV4-1 with TRBJ2-3, with D possibly matching TRBD2 (6 bases). This CDR3 spans 14 amino acids. The V gene lost 0 bases and the J gene lost 14 bases, with 18 bases spanning the gap. Germline V gene lookup returns CDR1 MGHRA and CDR2 YSYEKL.

The J gene is TRBJ1-1, the V gene TRBV19; 9 bases agree with TRBD1. The CDR3 covers 18 residues. Trimming cost V 5 bases and J 0 bases; bases outside gene matches: 13. CDR1 is LNHDA and CDR2 is SQIVND in the germline V gene (reference sequence). The CDR3 is CASSSPRDRVSMNTEAFF. As DNA, the CDR3 is TGTGCCAGTAGTTCCCCCCGGGACAGGGTTTCAATGAACACTGAAGCTTTCTTT.

This chain connects TRBV7-2 to TRBJ2-5; 8 bases agree with TRBD1. The trim removed 2 bases at V and 5 bases at J, leaving 16 bases unmatched. CDR1 and CDR2 (germline): SGHTA, FQGNSA. This CDR3 has 18 amino acids. The DNA of the CDR3 is TGTGCCAGCAGCTTATTTCAAAGGGCAGGGGGCGTCCGGGAGACCCAGTACTTC. Protein sequence: CASSLFQRAGGVRETQYF.

The chain links TRBV7-2 to TRBJ2-5, with 9 bases matching TRBD1. The CDR3 runs 17 residues. Germline trimming cut 5 bases from V and 4 bases from J; bases unmatched to any gene: 14. CDR1 is SGHTA, CDR2 FQGNSA, per germline. The CDR3 nucleotides are TGTGCCAGCAGCGCCTCACAGGGGGCGCAGGTCGGAGAGACCCAGTACTTC. Translated: CASSASQGAQVGETQYF.

This clone was found once. The V and J genes are TRBV5-4 and TRBJ1-2; TRBD1 agrees at 9 bases. The V and J ends lost 4 bases and 8 bases, in that order; junction bases with no gene match: 6. The CDR3 runs 13 residues. Germline V gives CDR1 SGHNT, CDR2 YYREEE (reference sequence). CDR3 nucleotide sequence: TGTGCCAGCAGCCCCGGGACAGGGAACGGCTACACCTTC. It translates to CASSPGTGNGYTF.

V gene TRBV2 combines with J gene TRBJ2-1; perhaps TRBD2 as D (5 bases). The V gene's germline CDR1 is SNHLY and CDR2 FYNNEI. The V and J ends lost 6 bases and 11 bases respectively, with 11 bases between them. The length of the CDR3 is 11 residues. The DNA for the CDR3 is TGTGCCAGCAGGACTACCATGAAGCAGTTCTTC. Protein product: CASRTTMKQFF.

V and J are TRBV11-1 and TRBJ2-7; D possibly corresponds to TRBD2 (6 bases). The CDR3 runs 15 residues. Per the germline V gene, CDR1 is SGHAT and CDR2 is FQDESV (reference sequence). Trimming pared 2 bases from V and 0 bases from J, leaving 11 bases between. The DNA of the CDR3 is TGTGCCAGCAGCTTATCCGGGACTCTCTCCTACGAGCAGTACTTC. Its protein is CASSLSGTLSYEQYF.

V is TRBV19 and J is TRBJ1-4; D is unresolved. V was shortened by 5 bases and J by 7 bases, with 11 bases between the two germline ends. The length of the CDR3 is 13 residues. From germline, CDR1 is LNHDA and CDR2 SQIVND (reference sequence). The CDR3 sequence is CASSWGEREKLFF. The CDR3 coding sequence is TGTGCCAGTAGTTGGGGAGAACGTGAAAAACTGTTTTTT.

V usage is TRBV28 and J usage is TRBJ1-2, with D perhaps TRBD1 (5 bases). CDR3 length equals 17 residues. With 1 base removed from V and 2 bases from J, the gap between germline ends came to 17 bases. Germline CDR1 is MDHEN and CDR2 is SYDVKM. CDR3 loop: CASSLYPGKGVNYGYTF. The CDR3 nucleotides are TGTGCCAGCAGTTTATATCCAGGGAAGGGAGTAAACTATGGCTACACCTTC.

Details on this clone: The sample contains more than one DNA sequence encoding this CDR3. The V and J genes are TRBV2 and TRBJ1-3, with TRBD1 identical over 7 bases. Unmatched junction bases numbered 9, after V lost 6 bases and J lost 4 bases. Germline V gene lookup returns CDR1 SNHLY and CDR2 FYNNEI. CDR3 size: 15 residues. In DNA, the CDR3 is TGTGCCAGCAGCTACGACAGGGATGTCGGAAACACCATATATTTT. Its translation is CASSYDRDVGNTIYF. Filled out from reference TRBV2 and TRBJ1-3, the complete variable domain reads EPEVTQTPSHQVTQMGQEVILRCVPISNHLYFYWYRQILGQKVEFLVSFYNNEISEKSEIFDDQFSVERPDGSNFTLKIRSTKLEDSAMYFCASSYDRDVGNTIYFGEGSWLTVV.

The V call is TRBV6-5, the J call TRBJ1-2, with D possibly matching TRBD1 (6 bases). The length of the CDR3 is 14 residues. Trimming took 4 bases from V and 3 from J, leaving 12 bases between them. The V gene's germline CDR1 is MNHEY and CDR2 SVGAGI. The CDR3 DNA reads TGTGCCAGCAGTTCTCAGGGGAATTACTATGGCTACACCTTC. This codes for CASSSQGNYYGYTF.

The genes are TRBV28 and TRBJ2-3, with TRBD2 matching over 8 bases. The CDR3 covers 13 residues. Germline CDR1 reads MDHEN; CDR2 reads SYDVKM. Trimming at V came to 8 bases and at J to 4 bases, leaving 5 bases not matched to a gene. For the CDR3, the DNA is TGTGCCAGCTACGGGGGGGTCCCAGATACGCAGTATTTT. It specifies CASYGGVPDTQYF.

This chain connects TRBV6-5 to TRBJ1-2; TRBD1 is a possible D gene (5 bases). V lost 7 bases and J lost 0, with 9 bases in between. The CDR3 runs 13 residues. The germline V gene has CDR1 MNHEY and CDR2 SVGAGI. The CDR3 DNA sequence: TGTGCCAGCATCCGGGGCGCTAACTATGGCTACACCTTC. Translating it yields CASIRGANYGYTF.

This clone occurred a few times. The chain has TRBV29-1 and TRBJ1-1; D might be TRBD1 (6 bases). Germline assignment: CDR1 SQVTM and CDR2 ANQGSEA. CDR3 size: 13 residues. The V and J ends lost 6 bases and 1 base respectively, with 12 bases between them. CDR3: CSVGRQANTEAFF. CDR3 nucleotides: TGCAGCGTGGGGAGACAGGCGAACACTGAAGCTTTCTTT. The whole variable domain, filled in from reference TRBV29-1 and TRBJ1-1, reads SAVISQKPSRDICQRGTSLTIQCQVDSQVTMMFWYRQQPGQSLTLIATANQGSEATYESGFVIDKFPISRPNLTFSTLTVSNMSPEDSSIYLCSVGRQANTEAFFGQGTRLTVV.

V gene TRBV7-2 combines with J gene TRBJ2-2; the D is unclear. Trimming shortened V by 1 base and J by 0 bases, and 12 bases separated the two germline ends. This CDR3 is built from 17 residues. Germline-derived CDR1 and CDR2 are SGHTA and FQGNSA. CDR3 loop: CASSLGPDAANTGELFF. In nucleotides, the CDR3 is TGTGCCAGCAGCTTAGGACCCGATGCCGCGAACACCGGGGAGCTGTTTTTT.

The chain couples TRBV7-8 to TRBJ2-5; perhaps TRBD2 as D (7 bases). This CDR3 is built from 16 residues. Germline V gene sequence: CDR1 SGHVS, CDR2 FQNEAQ. Trimming pared 4 bases from V and 1 base from J, leaving 16 bases between. CDR3 residues: CASSSLGAGAQETQYF. The CDR3 nucleotides read TGTGCCAGCAGCTCCCTCGGGGCGGGGGCCCAAGAGACCCAGTACTTC. Full variable domain (rest looked up from reference TRBV7-8 and TRBJ2-5): GAGVSQSPRYKVAKRGQDVALRCDPISGHVSLFWYQQALGQGPEFLTYFQNEAQLDKSGLPSDRFFAERPEGSVSTLKIQRTQQEDSAVYLCASSSLGAGAQETQYFGPGTRLLVL.

The chain is built from TRBV18 and TRBJ2-2; 12 nucleotides line up with TRBD2. From germline, CDR1 is KGHSH and CDR2 LQKENI. Germline trimming cut 2 bases from V and 4 bases from J; bases unmatched to any gene: 5. The CDR3 is 17 amino acids. CDR3 in amino acids: CASSPLSGLAGTGELFF. DNA for the CDR3: TGTGCCAGCTCACCATTATCGGGACTAGCGGGCACCGGGGAGCTGTTTTTT.

The chain is built from TRBV4-2 and TRBJ1-3, with D hard to call. The CDR3 runs to 15 residues. Germline V lookup: CDR1 LGHNA, CDR2 YNFKEQ. V lost 6 bases to trimming and J lost 3 bases, with 15 bases between them. Here the CDR3 reads CASRMDLLGGNTIYF. Here the CDR3 DNA reads TGTGCCAGCAGAATGGACCTATTAGGTGGAAACACCATATATTTT.

This chain connects TRBV7-2 to TRBJ1-1; 8 bases align to TRBD1. With 5 bases clipped from V and 10 bases from J, the junction kept 3 bases outside the gene matches. CDR3 length: 11 amino acids. CDR1 and CDR2 (germline): SGHTA, FQGNSA. The CDR3 protein is CASSPDRAAFF. The CDR3 DNA is TGTGCCAGCAGCCCGGACAGGGCAGCTTTCTTT.

The genes are TRBV18 and TRBJ2-1; perhaps TRBD1 as D (5 bases). The length of the CDR3 is 17 residues. V lost 1 base, J lost 10 bases, and 23 bases lay in between. From germline, CDR1 is KGHSH and CDR2 LQKENI. The CDR3 bases are TGTGCCAGCTCACCACGGCCCCTCACAGGTCCCGCAGGGGAGCAGTTCTTC. It yields the protein CASSPRPLTGPAGEQFF.

The chain joins TRBV19 to TRBJ1-5; the D gene is possibly TRBD1 (6 bases). Germline V gene lookup returns CDR1 LNHDA and CDR2 SQIVND (reference sequence). V lost 7 bases to trimming and J lost 3 bases, with 10 bases between them. This CDR3 contains 13 residues. The CDR3 nucleotides are TGTGCCAGTATGGGACAATTCAATCAGCCCCAGCATTTT. Encoded protein: CASMGQFNQPQHF.

The rearrangement uses TRBV11-1 and TRBJ2-3, with 10 bases identical to TRBD2. The V segment lost 4 bases and the J segment 2 bases; nucleotides outside the gene matches: 3. The V gene's germline CDR1 is SGHAT and CDR2 FQDESV (reference sequence). CDR3 length: 15 amino acids. CDR3: CASSSTSGVTDTQYF. CDR3 DNA sequence: TGTGCCAGCAGCTCCACTAGCGGGGTCACAGATACGCAGTATTTT.

The chain links TRBV29-1 to TRBJ2-6; D is perhaps TRBD2 (5 bases). Deletions cut 6 bases from V and 0 bases from J, with 9 bases between. The germline V gene has CDR1 SQVTM and CDR2 ANQGSEA. CDR3 size: 14 residues. DNA of the CDR3: TGCAGCGTCCGAGGGTCCTCTGGGGCCAACGTCCTGACTTTC. Residues: CSVRGSSGANVLTF. Complete variable domain (other parts from reference TRBV29-1 and TRBJ2-6): SAVISQKPSRDICQRGTSLTIQCQVDSQVTMMFWYRQQPGQSLTLIATANQGSEATYESGFVIDKFPISRPNLTFSTLTVSNMSPEDSSIYLCSVRGSSGANVLTFGAGSRLTVL.

The chain has TRBV12-5 and TRBJ2-3, with D hard to call. The ends were cut back, 6 bases at V and 2 bases at J, with 9 bases in the middle. This CDR3 region has 13 residues. The germline gives CDR1 LGHNT, CDR2 FRNRAP. In DNA form, the CDR3 reads TGTGCTAGTGGCCTTCGGTCCACAGATACGCAGTATTTT. As protein: CASGLRSTDTQYF.